These T cell receptor beta chains were read from a single sample in a study of T-cell memory formation after mild COVID-19. MiXCR, run by TCRdb on the 5' RACE reads, gives a single entry per CDR3 protein. The sample includes some 82,000 distinct CDR3 sequences, about 13% of them seen just once. What was sequenced was PBMCs or a T cell subset sorted from them (not recorded which). These receptors were collected from a man aged 18-30 years who had mild COVID-19 (a few samples of this study predate the infection). Cell type and time point are not known. The CDR3 runs from the conserved cysteine through the conserved F or W. A D gene is named only where the DNA matches it firmly. Size is omitted from some rows. Given values are once, few, many or a class for expanded clones.

V gene,clone size,J gene,D gene,CDR3 DNA,CDR3 protein
TRBV6-5,.,TRBJ1-5,.,TGTGCCAGCAGTTACTCAGGGGGGAGCAATCAGCCCCAGCATTTT,CASSYSGGSNQPQHF
TRBV6-6,many,TRBJ2-2,.,TGTGCCAGCAGTATAGGGGACACCGGGGAGCTGTTTTTT,CASSIGDTGELFF
TRBV7-6,.,TRBJ2-1,TRBD1,TGTGCCAGCAGCCGAACGCCGGGACAGGGAAGAAATGAGCAGTTCTTC,CASSRTPGQGRNEQFF
TRBV5-1,.,TRBJ2-7,TRBD2,TGCGCCAGCAGCTTACCATCTAGCGGGGGCCGATACTACGAGCAGTACTTC,CASSLPSSGGRYYEQYF
TRBV7-2,few,TRBJ2-1,.,TGTGCCAGCAGCTTAGGCGGGACACTGCAGTTCTTC,CASSLGGTLQFF
TRBV5-5,.,TRBJ2-3,TRBD1,TGTGCCAGCAGCTGGGGGACAGGGCTAGCAGATACGCAGTATTTT,CASSWGTGLADTQYF
TRBV30,.,TRBJ1-2,.,TGTGCCTGGAGTGTACGTCGGGGGTTCTCTGGCTACACCTTC,CAWSVRRGFSGYTF
TRBV7-9,many,TRBJ2-7,TRBD2,TGTGCCAGCGCTGCGGTACTAGCGGGGAGCAAGACCTACGAGCAGTACTTC,CASAAVLAGSKTYEQYF
TRBV7-8,many,TRBJ2-1,.,TGTGCCAGCAGCTTGGGCGGAGGGGACAATGAGCAGTTCTTC,CASSLGGGDNEQFF
TRBV5-5,.,TRBJ2-1,TRBD2,TGTGCCAGCAGCATATGGGGACTAGCTGACAATGAGCAGTTCTTC,CASSIWGLADNEQFF
TRBV7-8,.,TRBJ2-7,TRBD1,TGTGCCAGCAGCCCGCAAGGGGGCGGATACGAGCAGTACTTC,CASSPQGGGYEQYF
TRBV7-3,few,TRBJ2-7,TRBD1,TGTGCCAGCAGCCCCAGCCCCGGACAGGGTTCGAGGGAGCAGTACTTC,CASSPSPGQGSREQYF
TRBV4-1,.,TRBJ1-5,.,TGCGCCAGCAGCCAAAGGTGGACAAGCAATCAGCCCCAGCATTTT,CASSQRWTSNQPQHF
TRBV7-2,.,TRBJ1-5,.,TGTGCCAGCAGCTGGGGGGTAGCAAATCAGCCCCAGCATTTT,CASSWGVANQPQHF
TRBV6-5,.,TRBJ2-3,TRBD1,TGTGCCAGCAGTTTATACAGGGGACCCACAGATACGCAGTATTTT,CASSLYRGPTDTQYF
TRBV9,few,TRBJ2-1,TRBD1,TGTGCCAGCAGCGAAGGGGGCCTAGAACTGTACAATGAGCAGTTCTTC,CASSEGGLELYNEQFF
TRBV4-1,few,TRBJ1-3,.,TGCGCCAGCAGCCGTGATCCGGTGGGCTCTGGAAACACCATATATTTT,CASSRDPVGSGNTIYF
TRBV9,few,TRBJ1-5,.,TGTGCCAGCAGCGTAGGGAATCAGCCCCAGCATTTT,CASSVGNQPQHF
TRBV5-1,few,TRBJ2-3,.,TGCGCCAGCAGCCCCCCCGGGAGCTCGCAGTATTTT,CASSPPGSSQYF
TRBV4-3,.,TRBJ2-5,.,TGCGCCAGCAGCCAATCCCGGGGCCTGGCGGAGACCCAGTACTTC,CASSQSRGLAETQYF
TRBV10-3,few,TRBJ2-7,TRBD1,TGTGCCATCAGTGAGTCGGGGTCCAGGGGGCTAGACGAGCAGTACTTC,CAISESGSRGLDEQYF
TRBV12-3/TRBV12-4,.,TRBJ1-5,.,TGTGCCAGCAGGGCTACGACAGGCAGCAATCAGCCCCAGCATTTT,CASRATTGSNQPQHF
TRBV29-1,.,TRBJ1-2,.,TGCAGCGTTCCGGATCCGGGAAGCTATGGCTACACCTTC,CSVPDPGSYGYTF
TRBV6-2/TRBV6-3,.,TRBJ2-7,TRBD1,TGTGCCAGCAGTGACAGGGGCCGAGACGAGCAGTACTTC,CASSDRGRDEQYF
TRBV4-3,many,TRBJ2-2,TRBD1,TGCGCCAGCAGCCAAGAATGGACAGGGAACACCGGGGAGCTGTTTTTT,CASSQEWTGNTGELFF
TRBV27,.,TRBJ2-1,.,TGTGCCAGCAGTTCCGGACCGCCCGTAGACAATGAGCAGTTCTTC,CASSSGPPVDNEQFF
TRBV5-4,.,TRBJ1-2,.,TGTGCCAGCAGCTTATTCTTCAGGGGTTCCGGCTACACCTTC,CASSLFFRGSGYTF
TRBV4-1,few,TRBJ2-1,.,TGCGCCAGCAGCCAAGGGGGAAGGTACAATGAGCAGTTCTTC,CASSQGGRYNEQFF
TRBV20-1,few,TRBJ2-3,.,TGCAGTGCTAGAGTGGCATACACAGATACGCAGTATTTT,CSARVAYTDTQYF
TRBV6-5,few,TRBJ2-1,TRBD1,TGTGCCAGCAGTTATATACAGGGGTACAATGAGCAGTTCTTC,CASSYIQGYNEQFF
TRBV29-1,many,TRBJ1-1,TRBD1,TGCAGCGTTAGGACAGGGTCGAACACTGAAGCTTTCTTT,CSVRTGSNTEAFF
TRBV19,few,TRBJ1-1,.,TGTGCCAGTAGTATCATGGCGGCCGGGGTACCTGAAGCTTTCTTT,CASSIMAAGVPEAFF
TRBV12-3/TRBV12-4,once,TRBJ1-1,.,TGTGCCAGCAGGGGCACTGAAGCTTTCTTT,CASRGTEAFF
TRBV29-1,.,TRBJ2-1,.,TGCAGCGTTGCTAACTTCGGCAATGAGCAGTTCTTC,CSVANFGNEQFF
TRBV24-1,.,TRBJ2-5,.,TGTGCCACCAGTGATTGGGGTGAGGAGACCCAGTACTTC,CATSDWGEETQYF
TRBV4-1,few,TRBJ2-5,.,TGCGCCAGCAGCACCAGACTCGGGGTAGGAGGAGAGACCCAGTACTTC,CASSTRLGVGGETQYF
TRBV27,.,TRBJ1-1,.,TGTGCCAGCAGTTTATACTACGGCACTGAAGCTTTCTTT,CASSLYYGTEAFF
TRBV7-9,.,TRBJ1-2,.,TGTGCCAGCAGCCGTTCGGGTTTGCACTATGGCTACACCTTC,CASSRSGLHYGYTF
TRBV7-9,.,TRBJ2-5,TRBD1,TGTGCCAGCAGCTTACCCGTTGTCAGGGGGGAGACCCAGTACTTC,CASSLPVVRGETQYF
TRBV12-3/TRBV12-4,.,TRBJ1-5,.,TGTGCCAGCAGTTTTGGGTCAGCCAATCAGCCCCAGCATTTT,CASSFGSANQPQHF
TRBV25-1,many,TRBJ1-6,TRBD1,TGTGCCAGCAGTGGACAGGGGGATAATTCACCCCTCCACTTT,CASSGQGDNSPLHF
TRBV9,.,TRBJ2-3,.,TGTGCCAGCAGCGCCGAGACATGGACAGATACGCAGTATTTT,CASSAETWTDTQYF
TRBV6-5,.,TRBJ2-1,TRBD2,TGTGCCAGCAGACCAAGCGGGGGAGGCTGGAATGAGCAGTTCTTC,CASRPSGGGWNEQFF
TRBV5-1,few,TRBJ1-1,.,TGCGCCAGCAGCTTGGCCTCCGGCACTGAAGCTTTCTTT,CASSLASGTEAFF
TRBV11-2,few,TRBJ2-2,TRBD2,TGTGCCAGCAGGCCCCTCGCGGGGGGACACACCGGGGAGCTGTTTTTT,CASRPLAGGHTGELFF
TRBV29-1,.,TRBJ2-7,TRBD1,TGCAGCGTTGTAACAGGGGGCACCTACGAGCAGTACTTC,CSVVTGGTYEQYF
TRBV6-5,few,TRBJ2-5,TRBD2,TGTGCCAGCAGTTACGGACTAGCGGGACAAGAGACCCAGTACTTC,CASSYGLAGQETQYF
TRBV5-1,few,TRBJ2-3,.,TGCGCCAGCAGCTTTTATTCTGGTACAGATACGCAGTATTTT,CASSFYSGTDTQYF
TRBV7-9,.,TRBJ1-2,.,TGTGCCAGCAGAGGCCAACAGGGTATTAATGGCTACACCTTC,CASRGQQGINGYTF
TRBV11-2,.,TRBJ2-1,.,TGTGCCAGCAGCTTACTAGCAATTGAGCAGTTCTTC,CASSLLAIEQFF
TRBV4-1,.,TRBJ2-1,.,TGCGCCAGCAGCCAAGATGGTCTAGAGAATGAGCAGTTCTTC,CASSQDGLENEQFF
TRBV19,many,TRBJ2-7,.,TGTGCCAGTAGGGGGACGGGGGCCGCCTACGAGCAGTACTTC,CASRGTGAAYEQYF
TRBV5-1,few,TRBJ2-4,TRBD1,TGCGCCAGCAGCTTCCGGGACAGATCGTACTTC,CASSFRDRSYF